Listed below are T cell receptor beta chains from one sample, sequenced in a study of PD-1 blockade in classical Hodgkin lymphoma. This table comes from immunoSEQ multiplex PCR, and its TCRdb copy is limited to in-frame clones, with some not included. The sample lists 32,000 or so clones, 86% occurring once. The sequencing here drew on CD4+ T cells from blood, taken before the fourth cycle of nivolumab. The source of these receptors is a human donor with classical Hodgkin lymphoma. Both conserved end residues are part of each CDR3. Each record gives: V gene, CDR3 protein.

v_gene: TRBV6-1
CDR3aa: CASSEVGPGGNEKLFF

v_gene: TRBV5-4
CDR3aa: CASSSLGKTGGKVSPLHF

v_gene: TRBV28
CDR3aa: CASSPSAYYEQYF

v_gene: TRBV2
CDR3aa: CASNRETGNTIYF

v_gene: TRBV18
CDR3aa: CASSPPGIGNTIYF

v_gene: TRBV6-6
CDR3aa: CASCSRTYEQYF

v_gene: TRBV9
CDR3aa: CASSVDPYTGMNTEAFF

v_gene: TRBV19
CDR3aa: CASSIERGHSYEQYF

v_gene: TRBV15
CDR3aa: CATGTVNTEAFF

v_gene: TRBV2
CDR3aa: CASSAVETQYF

v_gene: TRBV19
CDR3aa: CASSISRNRQAFF

v_gene: TRBV19
CDR3aa: CASSPRQGDQPQHF

v_gene: TRBV29-1
CDR3aa: CSVGDRGLSGNTIYF

v_gene: TRBV29-1
CDR3aa: CSVSPDSLTEAFF

v_gene: TRBV19
CDR3aa: CASSLWWDRALNQPQHF

v_gene: TRBV5-6
CDR3aa: CASSRGQLNTEAFF

v_gene: TRBV7-8
CDR3aa: CASSPWTSGGQNEQFF

v_gene: TRBV27
CDR3aa: CASSKDRSNYGYTF

v_gene: TRBV5-1
CDR3aa: CASSYQGATNEKLFF

v_gene: TRBV29-1
CDR3aa: CSVLLAATQYF

v_gene: TRBV10-3
CDR3aa: CAITRETNYGYTF

v_gene: TRBV7-9
CDR3aa: CASSSPRGEVSGNTIYF

v_gene: TRBV6-1
CDR3aa: CASSAGLGSPLHF

v_gene: TRBV28
CDR3aa: CASSFGSLVGTDTQYF

v_gene: TRBV5-4
CDR3aa: CASSLGVAISYNEQFF

v_gene: TRBV15
CDR3aa: CATSRPPWGSMPDTQYF

v_gene: TRBV25-1
CDR3aa: CASSEFCAYLRGEKLFF

v_gene: TRBV28
CDR3aa: CASSLGGGGTQYF

v_gene: TRBV19
CDR3aa: CASSTGTSSYNEQFF

v_gene: TRBV27
CDR3aa: CASSFAISTDTQYF

v_gene: TRBV28
CDR3aa: CASSSGQWAGYNSPLHF

v_gene: TRBV2
CDR3aa: CASSLPSGGTTGELFF

v_gene: TRBV6-4
CDR3aa: CASSDSLVAGGTDTQYF

v_gene: TRBV29-1
CDR3aa: CSTRQVYNEQFF

v_gene: TRBV18
CDR3aa: CASSPPGRGELNTEAFF

v_gene: TRBV28
CDR3aa: CASSLGPAKKETQYF

v_gene: TRBV30
CDR3aa: CAWSVGVGGNTEAFF

v_gene: TRBV6-1
CDR3aa: CASSDRLWNTGELFF

v_gene: TRBV5-1
CDR3aa: CASSKDRATQETQYF

v_gene: TRBV6-6
CDR3aa: CASRGSGTTGNEQFF